The 32 T cell receptor beta chains given below trace back to one sample, sequenced in a study of blood T cell repertoires in COVID-19. Measured with immunoSEQ multiplex PCR; TCRdb has only the in-frame clones, and not every one. The sample has approximately 130,000 clones; around four fifths are singletons. The sequenced material came from peripheral blood. These receptors were collected from an older man with active or convalescent COVID-19.

This clone was seen just once. The chain carries TRBV19 and TRBJ1-3; the match to TRBD1 covers 7 bases. Per the germline V gene, CDR1 is LNHDA and CDR2 is SQIVND (reference sequence). CDR3 size: 16 residues. Unmatched junction bases numbered 9, after V lost 3 bases and J lost 4 bases. The CDR3 DNA reads TGTGCCAGTAGTATCGGCCGACAGGGTTCGGGAAACACCATATATTTT. It translates to CASSIGRQGSGNTIYF.

The V call is TRBV27, the J call TRBJ1-3, with 9 bases that match TRBD1. Germline CDR1 is MNHEY and CDR2 is SMNVEV (reference sequence). Losses at the gene ends were 5 bases for V and 0 bases for J; bases not matched to a gene: 5. The CDR3 has 16 amino acids. The CDR3 spells CASSRDRALSGNTIYF. Written as DNA, the CDR3 is TGTGCCAGCAGTCGGGACAGGGCGCTCTCTGGAAACACCATATATTTT.

This clone was recorded once. Written as DNA, the CDR3 is TGCGCCAGCAGCTTGGCCAAGGGGGCAGATACGCAGTATTTT. It encodes CASSLAKGADTQYF. J is TRBJ2-3 and V is TRBV5-1, with a possible D match to TRBD1 (6 bases). The germline V gene has CDR1 SGHRS and CDR2 YFSETQ. This CDR3 spans 14 amino acids. Trimming took off 0 bases at V and 4 bases at J, with 9 bases between the two ends.

V is TRBV24-1 and J is TRBJ1-5; 11 bases are shared with TRBD1. The CDR3 totals 15 residues. With V trimmed by 3 bases and J by 7 bases, 4 bases remained unmatched. Germline CDR1 is KGHDR and CDR2 is SFDVKD. CDR3 coding DNA: TGTGCCACCAGTGATCCGGGACAGGGGGGACAGCCCCAGCATTTT. Protein sequence: CATSDPGQGGQPQHF.

The genes are TRBV19 and TRBJ1-3; tentatively, D is TRBD1 (5 bases). The CDR3 is 14 residues long. V lost 5 bases to trimming and J lost 1 base, with 9 bases between them. The germline V gene encodes CDR1 LNHDA and CDR2 SQIVND (reference sequence). The CDR3 nucleotides are TGTGCCAGTAGTGTACAGGTATCTGGAAACACCATATATTTT. This sequence encodes CASSVQVSGNTIYF.

The chain has TRBV2 and TRBJ1-4; 9 positions agree with TRBD1. The CDR3 is made up of 12 amino acids. Germline CDR1 reads SNHLY; CDR2 reads FYNNEI. Trimming took 6 bases from V and 10 from J; bases not matched to a gene: 3. The DNA of the CDR3 is TGTGCCAGCAGGGACAGGGGTGGAAAACTGTTTTTT. It codes for CASRDRGGKLFF.

The chain joins TRBV19 to TRBJ2-1, with 9 bases fitting TRBD2. In germline, CDR1 is LNHDA, CDR2 SQIVND (reference sequence). The length of the CDR3 is 16 residues. With V trimmed by 6 bases and J by 4 bases, 10 bases remained unmatched. The CDR3 loop reads CASSPTLAGAYNEQFF. In nucleotides, the CDR3 is TGTGCCAGTAGCCCAACGTTAGCGGGGGCGTACAATGAGCAGTTCTTC.

The rearrangement links TRBV10-3 to TRBJ1-1; 10 bases fit TRBD1. Germline values: CDR1 ENHRY, CDR2 SYGVKD. This CDR3 has 14 residues. V was clipped by 6 bases and J by 4 bases; unmatched bases: 5. For the CDR3, the DNA is TGTGCCATCAGACCGGACAGGGGGGGCACTGAAGCTTTCTTT. Translated, it gives CAIRPDRGGTEAFF.

This clone has just a few counts. V usage is TRBV19 and J usage is TRBJ1-1, with TRBD1 matching over 7 bases. The CDR3 consists of 14 residues. V was pared by 5 bases and J by 0 bases, with 3 bases of the junction left unmatched. Germline V gene data show CDR1 as LNHDA and CDR2 as SQIVND (reference sequence). The DNA for the CDR3 is TGTGCCAGTAGTTGGGACAGTTTGAACACTGAAGCTTTCTTT. It codes for CASSWDSLNTEAFF.

V and J are TRBV9 and TRBJ2-7, with D hard to call. This CDR3 contains 12 residues. The V gene lost 4 bases and the J gene lost 5 bases, with 10 bases spanning the gap. Germline CDR1 and CDR2: SGDLS and YYNGEE. In DNA form, the CDR3 reads TGTGCCAGCAGCCCTCCGTTAGACGAGCAGTACTTC. Protein product: CASSPPLDEQYF. Full variable domain (missing parts from reference TRBV9 and TRBJ2-7): DSGVTQTPKHLITATGQRVTLRCSPRSGDLSVYWYQQSLDQGLQFLIQYYNGEERAKGNILERFSAQQFPDLHSELNLSSLELGDSALYFCASSPPLDEQYFGPGTRLTVT.

The rearrangement uses TRBV15 and TRBJ1-4; 8 bases align to TRBD1. The germline gives CDR1 LNHNV, CDR2 YYDKDF (reference sequence). There are 13 residues in the CDR3. J was trimmed by 7 bases and V by 7 bases; bases with no gene match: 5. This chain's CDR3 is CATTLDRGEKLFF. The CDR3 region has the DNA TGTGCCACCACCCTAGACAGGGGTGAAAAACTGTTTTTT. Supplemented by reference TRBV15 and TRBJ1-4, the full variable domain reads DAMVIQNPRYQVTQFGKPVTLSCSQTLNHNVMYWYQQKSSQAPKLLFHYYDKDFNNEADTPDNFQSRRPNTSFCFLDIRSPGLGDTAMYLCATTLDRGEKLFFGSGTQLSVL.

J is TRBJ2-7 and V is TRBV10-3, with 10 bases identical to TRBD2. The germline gives CDR1 ENHRY, CDR2 SYGVKD. The CDR3 is 15 residues long. V lost 2 bases to trimming and J lost 0 bases; unmatched junction nucleotides: 1. CDR3 amino acids: CAISEGLAASYEQYF. CDR3 nucleotide sequence: TGTGCCATCAGTGAGGGACTAGCGGCCTCCTACGAGCAGTACTTC.

The V and J genes are TRBV4-1 and TRBJ2-3; 7 nucleotides align to TRBD2. The length of the CDR3 is 16 residues. Trimming removed 1 base from V and 5 bases from J; junction bases left unmatched: 9. Germline lookup yields CDR1 MGHRA and CDR2 YSYEKL. CDR3 DNA sequence: TGCGCCAGCAGCCAAGGGCTAGCGGACGGAGGAGATACGCAGTATTTT. Translated: CASSQGLADGGDTQYF.

This chain uses TRBV19 with TRBJ2-3; D is ambiguous. Trimming cost V 3 bases and J 1 base, with 8 bases left between them. This CDR3 comprises 14 residues. Per germline, CDR1 LNHDA and CDR2 SQIVND (reference sequence). CDR3 sequence reads: CASSMVGGTDTQYF. The CDR3 DNA sequence: TGTGCCAGTAGTATGGTCGGTGGCACAGATACGCAGTATTTT.

J is TRBJ2-6 and V is TRBV5-8; D is perhaps TRBD1 (7 bases). The V gene lost 4 bases and the J gene lost 3 bases, with 17 bases spanning the gap. CDR1 is SGHTS and CDR2 is YDEGEE in the germline V gene. This CDR3 has 17 amino acids. The CDR3: CASSGGTVSLGANVLTF. CDR3 DNA: TGTGCCAGCAGCGGCGGGACAGTGAGTCTTGGGGCCAACGTCCTGACTTTC.

This clone appeared once. This rearrangement joins TRBV5-6 to TRBJ2-3; D gene unclear. V was trimmed by 2 bases and J by 2 bases, leaving 18 bases between them. CDR3 size: 17 residues. CDR1 SGHDT and CDR2 YYEEEE come from the germline V gene. The CDR3 coding sequence is TGTGCCAGCAGCTTATTAGCCGGGTCTTTTTTCACAGATACGCAGTATTTT. Translated: CASSLLAGSFFTDTQYF.

Remarks on this clone: The junction departs from the called germline gene at one end, perhaps through a read error. J is TRBJ2-3 and V is TRBV5-1; TRBD1 matches 7 bases. There are 14 residues in the CDR3. Looked up from germline, CDR1 is SGHRS and CDR2 is YFSETQ. Here the CDR3 reads CASSLIGQGDTLGF. Written as DNA, the CDR3 is TGCGCCAGCAGCTTGATCGGTCAGGGGGACACCCTGGGTTTT.

The chain couples TRBV2 to TRBJ1-2, with 8 bases matching TRBD1. Germline V gene sequence: CDR1 SNHLY, CDR2 FYNNEI. The J segment lost 7 bases and the V segment lost 1 base, leaving 8 bases of the junction unmatched. The CDR3 totals 15 residues. The CDR3 DNA is TGTGCCAGCAGTGAAGTGCAGGGGGCGCGTGTTGGCTACACCTTC. Protein: CASSEVQGARVGYTF. Looking up the rest from reference TRBV2 and TRBJ1-2 gives the full variable domain: EPEVTQTPSHQVTQMGQEVILRCVPISNHLYFYWYRQILGQKVEFLVSFYNNEISEKSEIFDDQFSVERPDGSNFTLKIRSTKLEDSAMYFCASSEVQGARVGYTFGSGTRLTVV.

J is TRBJ2-5 and V is TRBV6-2 or TRBV6-3; the D is unclear. The ends were cut back, 5 bases at V and 5 bases at J, with 12 bases in the middle. The CDR3 contains 13 residues. Germline CDR1 MNHEY, CDR2 SVGEGT. This CDR3 is CASSKQVRETQYF. CDR3 sequence (DNA): TGTGCCAGCAGTAAGCAGGTCCGGGAGACCCAGTACTTC.

The chain is built from TRBV5-6 and TRBJ1-2; tentatively, D is TRBD1 (6 bases). CDR3 length equals 14 residues. Germline CDR1 SGHDT, CDR2 YYEEEE. Trimming removed 1 base from V and 8 bases from J, with 15 bases in between. The CDR3 DNA follows: TGTGCCAGCAGCTTGTACAGGGCCATAGAGGGCTACACCTTC. This encodes CASSLYRAIEGYTF. The variable domain in full, completed from reference TRBV5-6 and TRBJ1-2, reads DAGVTQSPTHLIKTRGQQVTLRCSPKSGHDTVSWYQQALGQGPQFIFQYYEEEERQRGNFPDRFSGHQFPNYSSELNVNALLLGDSALYLCASSLYRAIEGYTFGSGTRLTVV.

The chain couples TRBV9 to TRBJ2-3, with TRBD2 identical over 12 bases. The CDR3 totals 15 residues. Germline V CDR1 and CDR2: SGDLS, YYNGEE. Trimming at V came to 1 base and at J to 3 bases, leaving 0 bases not matched to a gene. CDR3 bases: TGTGCCAGCAGCGTAACTAGCGGGGGGACAGATACGCAGTATTTT. This codes for CASSVTSGGTDTQYF.

The chain combines TRBV6-1 with TRBJ2-3; D call uncertain. Trimming removed 3 bases from V and 2 bases from J, with 9 bases in between. The germline gives CDR1 MNHNS, CDR2 SASEGT. The CDR3 sequence is 14 residues long. The chain's CDR3 is CASSDWQATDTQYF. For the CDR3, the DNA is TGTGCCAGCAGTGATTGGCAGGCCACAGATACGCAGTATTTT.

This rearrangement joins TRBV25-1 to TRBJ2-3; D is perhaps TRBD2 (5 bases). The CDR3 has 15 residues. Germline CDR1 and CDR2: MGHDK and SYGVNS. V lost 5 bases and J lost 3, with 15 bases in between. DNA for the CDR3: TGTGCCAGCAGTAGCGCGGAGGTGGGGACAGATACGCAGTATTTT. This codes for CASSSAEVGTDTQYF.

V gene TRBV15 combines with J gene TRBJ2-7, with 8 bases matching TRBD2. V lost 0 bases, J lost 2 bases, and 6 bases stayed unmatched. CDR1 LNHNV and CDR2 YYDKDF come from the germline V gene (reference sequence). The CDR3 contains 16 residues. The chain's CDR3 is CATSRDRVSGAYEQYF. The CDR3 DNA reads TGTGCCACCAGCAGAGATCGAGTTAGCGGGGCCTACGAGCAGTACTTC.

The rearrangement uses TRBV29-1 and TRBJ2-6; no firm D call. Trimming left V 7 bases short and J 1 base short, with 5 bases between. There are 12 residues in the CDR3. Germline values: CDR1 SQVTM, CDR2 ANQGSEA. The CDR3 DNA reads TGCAGCGCTACTTCTGGGGCCAACGTCCTGACTTTC. This encodes CSATSGANVLTF.

The J gene is TRBJ2-1, the V gene TRBV11-1, with D possibly being TRBD1 (6 bases). The V and J ends lost 4 bases and 4 bases respectively, with 14 bases between them. The CDR3 spans 15 residues. Germline lookup yields CDR1 SGHAT and CDR2 FQDESV (reference sequence). The CDR3 DNA sequence: TGTGCCAGCAGCTGGGGGCCGACGGAGTACAATGAGCAGTTCTTC. Translated, it gives CASSWGPTEYNEQFF.

The V call is TRBV6-2 or TRBV6-3, the J call TRBJ2-7; TRBD1 aligns across 8 bases. Germline values: CDR1 MNHEY, CDR2 SVGEGT. The CDR3 runs to 14 residues. V shed 4 bases, J shed 0 bases, and the junction held 2 bases outside the gene matches. CDR3 DNA: TGTGCCAGCAGTTGGACAGGGCCCTCCTACGAGCAGTACTTC. Translation gives CASSWTGPSYEQYF.

This clone was observed a handful of times. The chain combines TRBV5-1 with TRBJ1-1, with D possibly being TRBD1 (5 bases). This CDR3 comprises 16 residues. The V gene's germline CDR1 is SGHRS and CDR2 YFSETQ. The V end was cut by 1 base, the J end by 4 bases, with 17 bases between. The DNA of the CDR3 is TGCGCCAGCAGCTTGAACCCCAGTGGGGGAGGCACTGAAGCTTTCTTT. It specifies CASSLNPSGGGTEAFF. Together with reference TRBV5-1 and TRBJ1-1, the CDR3 gives the full variable domain: KAGVTQTPRYLIKTRGQQVTLSCSPISGHRSVSWYQQTPGQGLQFLFEYFSETQRNKGNFPGRFSGRQFSNSRSEMNVSTLELGDSALYLCASSLNPSGGGTEAFFGQGTRLTVV.

This clone was observed a single time. V usage is TRBV28 and J usage is TRBJ2-2; D gene ambiguous. There are 16 residues in the CDR3. V lost 2 bases and J 0 bases, leaving 10 bases between the germline ends. Germline loops: CDR1 MDHEN, CDR2 SYDVKM. CDR3 sequence: CASSLGFGANTGELFF. CDR3 nucleotides: TGTGCCAGCAGTTTAGGGTTCGGAGCGAACACCGGGGAGCTGTTTTTT.

CDR3 sequence: CASNSGGEWTDTQYF. In DNA form, the CDR3 reads TGTGCCAGCAACTCCGGGGGAGAGTGGACAGATACGCAGTATTTT. The chain links TRBV2 to TRBJ2-3; D is perhaps TRBD2 (6 bases). The CDR3 sequence is 15 residues long. Deletions cut 7 bases from V and 3 bases from J, with 17 bases between. The germline V gene encodes CDR1 SNHLY and CDR2 FYNNEI.

This clone has at least ten counts. The chain combines TRBV6-2 or TRBV6-3 with TRBJ2-1; 8 nucleotides align to TRBD1. V lost 6 bases, J lost 5 bases, and 36 bases stayed unmatched. The CDR3 extends over 24 amino acids. Germline-derived CDR1 and CDR2 are MNHEY and SVGEGT. Written as DNA, the CDR3 is TGTGCCAGCAGACCTAACCCCGGGACAGCCTTTCGCAGCACCGCCCAGGGGGCGAACAATGAGCAGTTCTTC. As protein: CASRPNPGTAFRSTAQGANNEQFF.

The chain is built from TRBV7-9 and TRBJ2-7, with unresolved D. The germline CDR1 and CDR2 sequences are SEHNR and FQNEAQ (reference sequence). The CDR3 runs to 13 residues. Deletions cut 1 base from V and 2 bases from J, with 6 bases between. As DNA, the CDR3 is TGTGCCAGCAGCTTAGAACAGCCCTACGAGCAGTACTTC. It yields the protein CASSLEQPYEQYF.